A single TCR beta chain is shown here with its context. Mismatch with germline at one junction end may stem from a read error. This sample stems from a study of T-cell memory formation after mild COVID-19. CDR3 length: 17 residues. Per the germline V gene, CDR1 is MNHNS and CDR2 is SASEGT. TCRdb re-derived calls from the 5' RACE reads in MiXCR, one entry per CDR3 protein. The repertoire consists of roughly 400,000 distinct CDR3 sequences, with 15% to 20% occurring once and the leading ten covering under 25%. The V and J genes are TRBV6-1 and TRBJ2-6, with 7 positions matching TRBD2. Sequenced material: PBMCs or a T cell subset sorted from them (not recorded which). The sequence came from a man aged 18 to 30 who had mild COVID-19 (a few samples of this study predate the infection). Cell type and time point are not known. CDR3 in DNA: TGTGCCAGCAGAGAAGCGGGGTTAGGCTCTGGGGCCAACGTCCTGACTTTC. Translation: CASREAGLGSGANVLTF.